This T cell receptor beta chain was sequenced in a study of T cell clones after liver transplantation. Study context: TCRbeta sequencing after a pre-transplant mixed lymphocyte reaction identified graft-donor-reactive clones, later tracked in post-transplant blood. Standard immunosuppression, with no induction, continued until 12-24 months after transplant. Tolerant meant at least one year fully off immunosuppression without liver enzymes above twice normal.

Some clones are missing from TCRdb's copy, which holds only in-frame ones; the method was immunoSEQ multiplex PCR. The sample has some 57,000 clones, approximately 77% seen once. Looked up from germline, CDR1 is MGHRA and CDR2 is YSYEKL. The CDR3 has 17 residues. Trimming left V 5 bases short and J 4 bases short, with 21 bases between. Unstimulated PBMCs were sorted into CD3+CD4+ and CD3+CD8+ populations. The chain links TRBV4-1 to TRBJ1-3; D may be TRBD1 (6 bases). The TCR originated in a human patient who received a liver transplant. These T cells may partly come from the graft donor. This specimen was CD4+ T cells from blood, taken at the 22-month timepoint. The CDR3 DNA reads as TGCGCCAGCAGCGGCGTATACGTTCGGGGGGCGGGAAACACCATATATTTT. It specifies CASSGVYVRGAGNTIYF.